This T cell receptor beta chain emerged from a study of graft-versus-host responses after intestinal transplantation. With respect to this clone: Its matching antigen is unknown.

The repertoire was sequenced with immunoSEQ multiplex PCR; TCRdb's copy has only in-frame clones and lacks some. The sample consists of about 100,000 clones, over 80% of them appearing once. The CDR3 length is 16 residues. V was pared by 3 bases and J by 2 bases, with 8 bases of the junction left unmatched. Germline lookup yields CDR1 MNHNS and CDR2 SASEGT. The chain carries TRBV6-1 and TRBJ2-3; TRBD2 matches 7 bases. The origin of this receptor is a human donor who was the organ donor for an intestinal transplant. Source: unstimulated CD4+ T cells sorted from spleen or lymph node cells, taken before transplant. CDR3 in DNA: TGTGCCAGCAGTGATGTAAAGCGGGGCGCCACAGATACGCAGTATTTT. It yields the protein CASSDVKRGATDTQYF.